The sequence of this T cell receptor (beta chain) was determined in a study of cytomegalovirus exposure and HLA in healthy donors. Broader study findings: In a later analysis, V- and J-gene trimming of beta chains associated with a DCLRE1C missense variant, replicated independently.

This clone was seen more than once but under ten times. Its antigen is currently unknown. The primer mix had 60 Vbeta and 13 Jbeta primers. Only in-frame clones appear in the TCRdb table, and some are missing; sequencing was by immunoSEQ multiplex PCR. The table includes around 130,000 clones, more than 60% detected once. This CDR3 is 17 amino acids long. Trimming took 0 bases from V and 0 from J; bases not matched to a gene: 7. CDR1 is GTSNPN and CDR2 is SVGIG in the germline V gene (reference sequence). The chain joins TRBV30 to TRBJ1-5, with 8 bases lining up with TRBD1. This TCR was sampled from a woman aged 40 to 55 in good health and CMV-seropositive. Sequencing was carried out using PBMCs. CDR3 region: CAWSVPGQGDSNQPQHF. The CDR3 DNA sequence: TGTGCCTGGAGTGTACCTGGACAGGGAGATAGCAATCAGCCCCAGCATTTT.